This T cell receptor (beta chain) was sequenced for a study of T cell responses to AZD1222 COVID-19 vaccine. At the level of the study: Second-dose intervals of approximately 4 or approximately 12 weeks were pooled. Study results and limitations: Unmutated variant regions are reportedly targeted by nearly half of spike-specific TCRs.

Sequenced by immunoSEQ multiplex PCR; TCRdb stores in-frame clones only, minus some. The repertoire holds around 58,000 clones, with roughly 80% as singletons. The sample holds one count of this clone. Its antigen is not identified. The CDR3 runs to 15 residues. The V gene's germline CDR1 is LGHNA and CDR2 YNFKEQ. The junction had 0 bases not matched to a gene; V was cut back by 0 bases and J by 1 base. The sample consisted of peripheral blood, taken on day 0 of AZD1222 vaccination. The rearrangement links TRBV4-2 to TRBJ2-4; 7 bases align to TRBD2. The TCR originated in an adult in good health. CDR3 protein: CASSQETSAKNIQYF. The CDR3, as DNA: TGTGCCAGCAGCCAAGAGACTAGCGCCAAAAACATTCAGTACTTC.